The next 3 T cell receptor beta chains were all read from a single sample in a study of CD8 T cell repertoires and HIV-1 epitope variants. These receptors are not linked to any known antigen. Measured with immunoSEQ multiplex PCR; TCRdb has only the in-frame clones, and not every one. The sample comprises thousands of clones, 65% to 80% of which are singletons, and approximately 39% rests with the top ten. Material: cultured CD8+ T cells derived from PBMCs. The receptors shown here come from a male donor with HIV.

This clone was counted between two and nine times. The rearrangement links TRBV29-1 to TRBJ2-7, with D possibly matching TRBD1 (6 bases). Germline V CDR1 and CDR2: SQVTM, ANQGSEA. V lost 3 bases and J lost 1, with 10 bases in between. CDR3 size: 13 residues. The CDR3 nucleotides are TGCAGCGTTGAGCTCGACAGGTCCTACGAGCAGTACTTC. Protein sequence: CSVELDRSYEQYF.

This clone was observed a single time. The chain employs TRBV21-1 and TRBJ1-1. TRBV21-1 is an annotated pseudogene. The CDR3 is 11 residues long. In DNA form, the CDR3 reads TGTGCCAGCAGTAGAGGCACTGAAGCTTTCTTT. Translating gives CASSRGTEAFF.

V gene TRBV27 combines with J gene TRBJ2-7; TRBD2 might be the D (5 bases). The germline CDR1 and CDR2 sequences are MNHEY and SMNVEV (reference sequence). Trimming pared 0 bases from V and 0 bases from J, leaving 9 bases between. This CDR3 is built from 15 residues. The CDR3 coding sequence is TGTGCCAGCAGTTTATCGCTGGGGAGCTCCTACGAGCAGTACTTC. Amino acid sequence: CASSLSLGSSYEQYF.